The 27 T cell receptor beta chains below were found in one sample sequenced in a study of blood T cell repertoires in COVID-19. Clones were read by immunoSEQ multiplex PCR, and TCRdb kept only the in-frame ones, dropping some. The table has over 130,000 clones, over 75% seen once. Sequenced material: PBMCs or T cells enriched from blood (not recorded which). These receptors came from a woman between 45 and 60 years old who had recovered from COVID-19.

A few counts support this clone. V and J are TRBV19 and TRBJ2-1; no clear D gene. The CDR3 contains 11 residues. Germline V gene lookup returns CDR1 LNHDA and CDR2 SQIVND (reference sequence). V was shortened by 4 bases and J by 6 bases, with 4 bases between the two germline ends. Here the CDR3 DNA reads TGTGCCAGTAGTACAGGCAATGAGCAGTTCTTC. It is translated as CASSTGNEQFF.

The CDR3 spells CASSLALHQPQHF. CDR3 in DNA: TGTGCCAGCAGCTTAGCTCTACATCAGCCCCAGCATTTT. This sequence joins TRBV7-2 and TRBJ1-5; no firm D call. V lost 0 bases to trimming and J lost 5 bases, with 5 bases between them. Germline CDR1 reads SGHTA; CDR2 reads FQGNSA. The CDR3 length is 13 residues.

This chain uses TRBV11-2 with TRBJ2-3; D is ambiguous. The germline V gene has CDR1 SGHAT and CDR2 FQNNGV. There are 13 residues in the CDR3. The V and J ends lost 0 bases and 4 bases respectively, with 5 bases between them. CDR3: CASSLDRADTQYF. The CDR3 nucleotides read TGTGCCAGCAGCTTAGATCGTGCAGATACGCAGTATTTT.

This clone was detected only once. V usage is TRBV19 and J usage is TRBJ1-5; D unclear. CDR1 is LNHDA, CDR2 SQIVND, per germline (reference sequence). This CDR3 has 15 residues. The V end was cut by 4 bases, the J end by 4 bases, with 14 bases between. This CDR3 is CASSRNSDWNQPQHF. CDR3 bases: TGTGCCAGTAGTAGGAACTCCGACTGGAATCAGCCCCAGCATTTT.

V is TRBV9 and J is TRBJ2-2; 12 bases match TRBD1. The CDR3 spans 16 residues. CDR1 and CDR2 from the germline V gene are SGDLS and YYNGEE. V lost 3 bases to trimming and J lost 6 bases; unmatched junction nucleotides: 6. The DNA of the CDR3 is TGTGCCAGCAGCGGCACCGGGACAGGGGGCCCCGGGGAGCTGTTTTTT. It yields the protein CASSGTGTGGPGELFF.

Only a few counts were recorded for this clone. The V call is TRBV7-8, the J call TRBJ1-3, with D uncertain. The CDR3 covers 14 residues. CDR1 and CDR2 from the germline V gene are SGHVS and FQNEAQ. V gave up 5 bases and J gave up 4 bases, with 12 bases separating them. CDR3 nucleotide sequence: TGTGCCAGCAGCCGTGACATTGACGGAAACACCATATATTTT. This codes for CASSRDIDGNTIYF.

The J gene is TRBJ1-5, the V gene TRBV3-1 (or the pseudogene TRBV3-2); the match to TRBD1 covers 12 bases. The ends lost 9 bases at V and 1 base at J; junction bases unmatched: 10. The germline CDR1 and CDR2 sequences are LGHDT and YNNKEL (reference sequence). This CDR3 has 17 amino acids. As DNA, the CDR3 is TGTGCCAGTTCATCCGGGACAGGGGGCCGAAGCAATCAGCCCCAGCATTTT. Its translation is CASSSGTGGRSNQPQHF.

The V gene is TRBV7-3, the J gene TRBJ2-1; possibly TRBD1 for D (6 bases). CDR1 is SGHTA, CDR2 FQGTGA, per germline. The CDR3 has 16 amino acids. The ends were cut back, 1 base at V and 9 bases at J, with 19 bases in the middle. The CDR3 nucleotides are TGTGCCAGCAGCTTAAGCAATCGAGGGAAAGGGGGTGAGCAGTTCTTC. Encoded protein: CASSLSNRGKGGEQFF. The full variable domain, in which reference TRBV7-3 and TRBJ2-1 provide the parts outside the CDR3, is GAGVSQTPSNKVTEKGKYVELRCDPISGHTALYWYRQSLGQGPEFLIYFQGTGAADDSGLPNDRFFAVRPEGSVSTLKIQRTERGDSAVYLCASSLSNRGKGGEQFFGPGTRLTVL.

This clone was recorded once. The chain couples TRBV19 to TRBJ2-1; D perhaps matches TRBD2 (6 bases). CDR3 length: 16 amino acids. Trimming removed 4 bases at V and 7 bases at J, with 20 bases between. Germline lookup yields CDR1 LNHDA and CDR2 SQIVND (reference sequence). CDR3 protein: CASSTGLAGTGNEQFF. The CDR3 DNA sequence: TGTGCCAGTAGTACCGGTCTCGCCGGGACTGGGAATGAGCAGTTCTTC.

V and J are TRBV5-1 and TRBJ1-2, with 10 nucleotides matching TRBD1. This CDR3 is 13 amino acids long. J gave up 8 bases and V 4 bases, and 5 bases lay outside the gene matches. Germline V lookup: CDR1 SGHRS, CDR2 YFSETQ. DNA of the CDR3: TGCGCCAGCAGCGGGACAGGGGACGGGGGCTACACCTTC. Translation gives CASSGTGDGGYTF.

This clone was counted ten times or more. The V and J genes are TRBV6-5 and TRBJ1-1, with TRBD1 matching 7 bases. Germline CDR1 reads MNHEY; CDR2 reads SVGAGI. The V segment lost 6 bases and the J segment 2 bases; nucleotides outside the gene matches: 6. The CDR3 loop spans 14 amino acids. CDR3 DNA: TGTGCCAGCAGACGACAGGGTCTAAACACTGAAGCTTTCTTT. Translating gives CASRRQGLNTEAFF.

The chain couples TRBV7-9 to TRBJ2-7; no clear D. Looked up from germline, CDR1 is SEHNR and CDR2 is FQNEAQ (reference sequence). V was shortened by 0 bases and J by 4 bases, with 13 bases between the two germline ends. The CDR3 loop spans 15 amino acids. The CDR3 reads CASSLAGRNEYEQYF. The CDR3 bases are TGTGCCAGCAGCTTAGCGGGCAGGAATGAATACGAGCAGTACTTC.

This CDR3 is CASSPDGEAGYTF. CDR3 nucleotides: TGTGCCAGCAGCCCCGACGGGGAGGCCGGCTACACCTTC. V gene TRBV7-9 combines with J gene TRBJ1-2; D unresolved. From germline, CDR1 is SEHNR and CDR2 FQNEAQ (reference sequence). Trimming took 5 bases from V and 8 from J, leaving 15 bases between them. This CDR3 has 13 residues.

The genes are TRBV6-5 and TRBJ1-1, with D tentatively TRBD1 (5 bases). Trimming took off 5 bases at V and 1 base at J, with 11 bases between the two ends. Looked up from germline, CDR1 is MNHEY and CDR2 is SVGAGI. This CDR3 contains 14 residues. This CDR3 reads CASSRQLPNTEAFF. As DNA, the CDR3 is TGTGCCAGCAGTCGACAGCTACCGAACACTGAAGCTTTCTTT.

This clone was picked up one time. The chain carries TRBV2 and TRBJ1-4; 7 nucleotides line up with TRBD1. CDR1 and CDR2 (germline): SNHLY, FYNNEI. The length of the CDR3 is 14 residues. The J segment lost 5 bases and the V segment lost 9 bases, leaving 9 bases of the junction unmatched. CDR3 in DNA: TGTGCCAGGTCCACCGGGACAGAAAATGAAAAACTGTTTTTT. Its translation: CARSTGTENEKLFF.

The chain recombines TRBV29-1 with TRBJ1-1; no reliable D call. Germline CDR1 is SQVTM and CDR2 is ANQGSEA. This CDR3 is built from 11 residues. V lost 8 bases to trimming and J lost 1 base, with 8 bases between them. The CDR3 loop reads CSTAENTEAFF. For the CDR3, the DNA is TGCAGCACCGCGGAGAACACTGAAGCTTTCTTT.

This clone was observed a handful of times. The chain couples TRBV6-1 to TRBJ1-5; the match to TRBD1 covers 7 bases. Trimming at V came to 3 bases and at J to 5 bases, leaving 1 base not matched to a gene. CDR1 and CDR2 from the germline V gene are MNHNS and SASEGT. CDR3 length equals 13 residues. CDR3 DNA sequence: TGTGCCAGCAGTGATCAGGGGGATCAGCCCCAGCATTTT. Its translation: CASSDQGDQPQHF.

The rearrangement links TRBV5-1 to TRBJ1-1; D possibly corresponds to TRBD1 (5 bases). V lost 4 bases and J lost 7, with 17 bases in between. The CDR3 totals 14 residues. CDR1 and CDR2 (germline): SGHRS, YFSETQ. CDR3 sequence: CASSGVGIRDEAFF. The DNA of the CDR3 is TGCGCCAGCAGCGGGGTAGGTATCAGGGATGAAGCTTTCTTT.

J is TRBJ1-1 and V is TRBV2, with a tentative D call TRBD1 (5 bases). CDR3 length equals 13 residues. Trimming left V 6 bases short and J 2 bases short, with 10 bases between. CDR1 is SNHLY and CDR2 is FYNNEI in the germline V gene. The CDR3 loop reads CASRRDYNTEAFF. Written as DNA, the CDR3 is TGTGCCAGCAGGCGGGACTACAACACTGAAGCTTTCTTT.

The rearrangement uses TRBV13 and TRBJ2-3; possibly TRBD2 for D (6 bases). This CDR3 contains 11 residues. Trimming took 5 bases from V and 6 from J, leaving 6 bases between them. The germline V gene encodes CDR1 PRHDT and CDR2 FYEKMQ (reference sequence). CDR3 protein: CASSRGDTQYF. In DNA form, the CDR3 reads TGTGCCAGCAGCCGGGGGGATACGCAGTATTTT.

This clone has a handful of counts. This chain uses TRBV4-2 with TRBJ2-3; 12 bases are shared with TRBD2. The V segment lost 0 bases and the J segment 0 bases; nucleotides outside the gene matches: 4. The CDR3 runs to 18 residues. Looked up from germline, CDR1 is LGHNA and CDR2 is YNFKEQ. CDR3 protein: CASSQEPSGGASTDTQYF. In DNA, the CDR3 is TGTGCCAGCAGCCAAGAACCTAGCGGGGGGGCTAGCACAGATACGCAGTATTTT.

The genes are TRBV18 and TRBJ1-1; maybe TRBD1 (5 bases). Germline CDR1 and CDR2: KGHSH and LQKENI. This CDR3 has 11 amino acids. The V end was cut by 4 bases, the J end by 8 bases, with 8 bases between. The CDR3 loop reads CASSLGGEAFF. The DNA for the CDR3 is TGTGCCAGCTCACTGGGGGGAGAAGCTTTCTTT.

The J gene is TRBJ1-1, the V gene TRBV5-4; D may be TRBD1 (5 bases). Trimming left V 1 base short and J 3 bases short, with 7 bases between. Per the germline V gene, CDR1 is SGHNT and CDR2 is YYREEE (reference sequence). The CDR3 is made up of 13 amino acids. The CDR3 protein is CASSLSRDTEAFF. The CDR3 DNA is TGTGCCAGCAGCTTGTCCAGGGACACTGAAGCTTTCTTT.

This chain uses TRBV2 with TRBJ2-7, with TRBD2 matching over 8 bases. Germline V gene sequence: CDR1 SNHLY, CDR2 FYNNEI. V trimming: 6 bases; J trimming: 13 bases; junction bases outside the gene matches: 23. The CDR3 extends over 16 amino acids. CDR3 nucleotide sequence: TGTGCCAGCAGCTCACGGGAGGGTAGCGGGGATTGGAGCTTATACTTC. Residues: CASSSREGSGDWSLYF.

V and J are TRBV6-6 and TRBJ1-2; the D gene is possibly TRBD1 (6 bases). Germline CDR1 reads MNHNY; CDR2 reads SVGAGI (reference sequence). V shed 7 bases and J shed 5 bases, with 14 bases lying between them. The CDR3 runs to 13 residues. The DNA of the CDR3 is TGTGCCAGCACCTTGGGGGCGCGGTATGGCTACACCTTC. Protein: CASTLGARYGYTF.

In its sample, this clone was seen once. This chain joins TRBV5-4 and TRBJ2-3; 7 positions match TRBD2. J lost 7 bases, V lost 4 bases, and 6 bases had no gene match. CDR1 and CDR2 (germline): SGHNT, YYREEE (reference sequence). The CDR3 spans 13 residues. The CDR3 region has the DNA TGTGCCAGCAGCCCCGGGACTACAAATACGCAGTATTTT. This sequence encodes CASSPGTTNTQYF.

The J gene is TRBJ1-4, the V gene TRBV5-1, with 7 bases aligning to TRBD1. Per the germline V gene, CDR1 is SGHRS and CDR2 is YFSETQ. The CDR3 is 15 residues long. Trimming cost V 0 bases and J 8 bases; bases outside gene matches: 7. The CDR3 spells CASSLGPGTEEKLFF. DNA of the CDR3: TGCGCCAGCAGCTTGGGACCAGGGACAGAAGAAAAACTGTTTTTT.